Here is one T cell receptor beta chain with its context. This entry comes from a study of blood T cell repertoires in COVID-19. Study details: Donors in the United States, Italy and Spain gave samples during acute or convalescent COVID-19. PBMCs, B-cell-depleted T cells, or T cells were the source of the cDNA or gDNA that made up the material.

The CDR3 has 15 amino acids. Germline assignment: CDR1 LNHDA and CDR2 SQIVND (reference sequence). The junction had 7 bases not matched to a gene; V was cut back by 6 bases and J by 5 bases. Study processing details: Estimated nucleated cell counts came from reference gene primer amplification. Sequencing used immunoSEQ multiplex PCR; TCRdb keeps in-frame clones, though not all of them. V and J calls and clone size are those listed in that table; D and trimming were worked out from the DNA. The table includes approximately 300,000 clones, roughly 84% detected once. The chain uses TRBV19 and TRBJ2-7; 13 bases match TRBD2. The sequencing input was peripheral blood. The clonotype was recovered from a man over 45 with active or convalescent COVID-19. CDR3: CASRLGLAGFDEQYF. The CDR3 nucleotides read TGTGCCAGTAGGTTGGGACTAGCGGGATTCGACGAGCAGTACTTC.